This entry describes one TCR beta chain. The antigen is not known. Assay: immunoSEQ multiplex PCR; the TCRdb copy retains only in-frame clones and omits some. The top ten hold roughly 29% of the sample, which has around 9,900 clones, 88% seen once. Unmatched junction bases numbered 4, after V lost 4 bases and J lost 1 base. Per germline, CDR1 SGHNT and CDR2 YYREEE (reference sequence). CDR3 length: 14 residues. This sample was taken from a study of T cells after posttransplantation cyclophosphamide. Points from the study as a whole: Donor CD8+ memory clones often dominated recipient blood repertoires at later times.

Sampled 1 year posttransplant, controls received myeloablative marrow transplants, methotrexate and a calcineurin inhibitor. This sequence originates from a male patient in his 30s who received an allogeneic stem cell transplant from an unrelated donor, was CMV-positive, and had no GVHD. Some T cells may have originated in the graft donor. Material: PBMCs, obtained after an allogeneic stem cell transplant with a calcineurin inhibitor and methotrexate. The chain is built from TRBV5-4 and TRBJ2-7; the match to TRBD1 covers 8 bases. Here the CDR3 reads CASSPQGGSYEQYF. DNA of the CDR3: TGTGCCAGCAGCCCACAGGGGGGTTCCTACGAGCAGTACTTC.